These T cell receptor beta chains were read from a single sample in a study of blood T cells in healthy people across ages. TCRdb used MiXCR to reprocess the 5' RACE reads, holding one entry per CDR3 protein. The sample records approximately 780,000 distinct CDR3 sequences, about 26% being singletons. These sequences were also reported in another study, on T cells of mothers and their children.

The specimen sequenced was blood. The source of these receptors is a boy younger than 18 in good health. Each CDR3 is given with its conserved first and last residue. Size is omitted from some rows. Given values are once, few, many or a class for expanded clones.

size	V	J	CDR3
few	TRBV5-6	TRBJ1-2	CASSPRGQGVPNYGYTF
few	TRBV9	TRBJ2-4	CASSLTLGDIQYF
few	TRBV10-2	TRBJ2-3	CATGASDTQYF
few	TRBV13	-	CASSQGDRAYEQYF
few	TRBV7-9	TRBJ1-1	CASSPLGQGNLNTEAFF
-	TRBV18	TRBJ1-2	CASSPPGTHYGYTF
-	TRBV27	TRBJ1-5	CASSLPRDGPAGQPQHF
-	TRBV12-3/TRBV12-4	TRBJ2-1	CASSPNRGDNEQFF
few	TRBV6-5	TRBJ1-6	CASSYSILAQFNSPLHF
-	TRBV7-9	TRBJ1-2	CASSPMEGWRAYYGYTF
-	TRBV12-3/TRBV12-4	TRBJ2-5	CASSPLAREQYF
-	TRBV12-3/TRBV12-4	TRBJ2-6	CASSLGSGADVLTF
-	TRBV20-1	TRBJ1-4	CSAVGRGHEKLFF
-	TRBV29-1	TRBJ2-5	CSVVKTGGETQYF
-	TRBV20-1	TRBJ1-2	CSAPHSGLRGYTF
many	TRBV25-1	-	CASIGETQYF
-	TRBV29-1	TRBJ2-5	CSVEQGGTQYF
-	TRBV5-1	TRBJ2-7	CASSERTGSEQYF